This TCR beta chain was documented in a study of cytomegalovirus exposure and HLA in healthy donors. Overall study findings and caveats: Most TCR beta V segments were productive about 90% or about 30% of the time in an earlier analysis. Researchers reportedly found TCR beta sequences accurately predicted most subjects' HLA-A and HLA-B alleles. Listed as cytomegalovirus-associated were roughly 180 TCR beta chains.

Vbeta (60) and Jbeta (13) primers were used in the PCR. The repertoire was sequenced with immunoSEQ multiplex PCR; TCRdb's copy has only in-frame clones and lacks some. The sample contains approximately 150,000 clones, roughly 74% of which appear only once. As concerns this clone: Its antigen is unknown.

This CDR3 comprises 16 residues. Germline CDR1 and CDR2: WSHSY and SAAADI. The J segment lost 6 bases and the V segment lost 6 bases, leaving 10 bases of the junction unmatched. The TCR originated in a man between 18 and 29 years old in good health and CMV-seropositive. The chain employs TRBV10-2 and TRBJ2-2; 10 bases fit TRBD1. The sample consisted of PBMCs. The CDR3 DNA reads as TGCGCCAGCAGGCTATCCGGGACAGGGGACGCCGGGGAGCTGTTTTTT. As protein: CASRLSGTGDAGELFF.